This TCR beta chain came from a study of control samples from healthy donors and cancer patients. This table comes from immunoSEQ multiplex PCR, and its TCRdb copy is limited to in-frame clones, with some not included. This sample has about 160,000 clones, with over 85% found just once. The CDR3 spans 14 residues. J lost 5 bases, V lost 4 bases, and 2 bases had no gene match. Germline CDR1 is LNHDA and CDR2 is SQIVND (reference sequence). The origin of this receptor is a man aged 25 to 40 in good health. The sequenced sample was blood. The V call is TRBV19, the J call TRBJ2-2; 9 nucleotides align to TRBD1. The CDR3 DNA is TGTGCCAGTAGTAAGGGACAGGGAACCGGGGAGCTGTTTTTT. Its translation is CASSKGQGTGELFF.